The rows below give T cell receptor beta chains drawn from one sample of a study of shared clonotypes between healthy human individuals. Libraries were prepared by immunoSEQ multiplex PCR; TCRdb keeps only in-frame clonotypes and omits some of them. Among more than 900,000 clones, about 80% were seen once, and the ten largest hold 0.61%. Sequencing input: memory CD4+ T cells from PBMCs. The receptor set was obtained from a man aged 18-30 years in good health. Some clones in this sample may be carry-over from other donors' samples. The CDR3 runs from the conserved cysteine through the conserved F or W. D genes are given only for firm matches. Expanded clones are given a class, and other clones once, few, many or no size at all.

V gene	CDR3 length	D gene	J gene	clone size	CDR3 DNA	CDR3 protein
TRBV6-4	16	TRBD2	TRBJ2-4	few	TGTGCCAGCAGTGACTCTGGGACTAGCGAAAAAAACATTCAGTACTTC	CASSDSGTSEKNIQYF
TRBV14	16	NA	TRBJ2-2	NA	TGTGCCAGCAGCCCAATTACAGGGTCCCTCACCGGGGAGCTGTTTTTT	CASSPITGSLTGELFF
TRBV5-1	15	NA	TRBJ2-3	NA	TGCGCCAGCAGTCTCTCTGGGCCGGGGACAGATACGCAGTATTTT	CASSLSGPGTDTQYF
TRBV11-2	15	TRBD2	TRBJ2-7	NA	TGTGCCAGCAGAAGTAGCGGGCTAGCGAGGTACGAGCAGTACTTC	CASRSSGLARYEQYF
TRBV6-1	14	TRBD1	TRBJ2-1	NA	TGTGCCAGCACGACAGGGAGCTCCTACAATGAGCAGTTCTTC	CASTTGSSYNEQFF
TRBV9	16	TRBD1	TRBJ2-2	NA	TGTGCCAGCAGCGGTGGACAGGGATCCGTACCCGGGGAGCTGTTTTTT	CASSGGQGSVPGELFF
TRBV7-9	14	NA	TRBJ2-2	once	TGTGCCAGCAGACTGCAGGGCGGCGGCGGGGAGCTGTTTTTT	CASRLQGGGGELFF
TRBV29-1	16	TRBD2	TRBJ2-1	once	TGCAGCGTTGGGGGCGGGAGGGAGGGGTCCTACAATGAGCAGTTCTTC	CSVGGGREGSYNEQFF
TRBV11-2	16	NA	TRBJ2-1	NA	TGTGCCAGCAGCTTGCGCGGTTTTGGCGGCTACAATGAGCAGTTCTTC	CASSLRGFGGYNEQFF
TRBV10-1	15	NA	TRBJ1-2	NA	TGCGCCAGCAGTGAGTCGGACAGACTTAACTATGGCTACACCTTC	CASSESDRLNYGYTF
TRBV9	14	NA	TRBJ2-7	NA	TGTGCCAGCAGCGCGGACCTAATCCACTACGAGCAGTACTTC	CASSADLIHYEQYF
TRBV2	14	TRBD1	TRBJ2-5	once	TGTGCCAGCAGTAAAACAGGGGGCCAAGAGACCCAGTACTTC	CASSKTGGQETQYF
TRBV4-3	14	TRBD2	TRBJ2-2	NA	TGCGCCAGCAGCCGGGGGGGGACCCAAAAGGGGCTGTTTTTT	CASSRGGTQKGLFF
TRBV28	11	NA	TRBJ2-7	NA	TGTGCCAGCAGCTCGAGTCGGGACCTTGACTTC	CASSSSRDLDF
TRBV5-1	16	NA	TRBJ1-1	NA	TGCGCCAGCAGCTTCGATCCGACAGGACGAAACACTGAAGCTTTCTTT	CASSFDPTGRNTEAFF
TRBV18	16	TRBD1	TRBJ1-1	NA	TGTGCCAGCTCACCACCGTCCCAGGGGGCGGCGGCTGAGGCTTTCTTT	CASSPPSQGAAAEAFF
TRBV6-6	14	TRBD2	TRBJ2-7	NA	TGTGCCAGCAGTGGGACTAGAAATGCAGACGAGCAGTACTTC	CASSGTRNADEQYF
TRBV19	12	NA	TRBJ1-5	NA	TGTGCCAGTAGTTCCCGAGATCAGCCCCAGCATTTT	CASSSRDQPQHF
TRBV5-1	12	NA	TRBJ2-7	NA	TGCGCCAGCAGCTTGTTGAGGGACGAGCAGTACTTC	CASSLLRDEQYF
TRBV7-9	12	NA	TRBJ1-2	NA	TGTGCCAGCAGCTCTAACAGGGTTGGCTACACCTTC	CASSSNRVGYTF
TRBV18	15	NA	TRBJ1-5	NA	TGTGCCAGCTCACCATTAAGGGGTAGCAATCAGCCCCAGCATTTT	CASSPLRGSNQPQHF
TRBV27	14	NA	TRBJ2-3	NA	TGTGCCAGCAGTTTAGGTCCAGTACCGGATACGCAGTATTTT	CASSLGPVPDTQYF
TRBV9	15	NA	TRBJ1-3	NA	TGTGCCAGCAGCGCGGCACGGGGGTCTGGAAACACCATATATTTT	CASSAARGSGNTIYF
TRBV30	11	NA	TRBJ1-6	once	TGTGCCTGGAGCCATGTCTCACCCCTCCACTTT	CAWSHVSPLHF
TRBV6-4	13	NA	TRBJ2-2	NA	TGTGCCAGCAGTGCCCAGAACACCGGGGAGCTGTTTTTT	CASSAQNTGELFF
TRBV27	16	NA	TRBJ2-7	NA	TGTGCCAGCAGTCCCGACCGGGCCCGGGGCGGCTACGAGCAGTACTTC	CASSPDRARGGYEQYF
TRBV6-1	11	NA	TRBJ2-1	NA	TGTGCCAGCAGGACTGGGCCCCAGCAGTTCTTC	CASRTGPQQFF
TRBV28	13	NA	TRBJ1-2	once	TGTGCCAGCAGTCCCAGGGCAGGGCGTAGCTACACCTTC	CASSPRAGRSYTF
TRBV6-6	15	TRBD2	TRBJ2-7	NA	TGTGCCAGCAGTAACCTAGCGGAGGGATTTTCCGAGCAGTACTTC	CASSNLAEGFSEQYF
TRBV6-6	14	TRBD1	TRBJ1-1	NA	TGTGCCAGCAGACCTGGGACAGGGGTGGCTGAAGCTTTCTTT	CASRPGTGVAEAFF
TRBV11-2	16	TRBD2	TRBJ2-3	NA	TGTGCCAGCAGCCGAAGGACTAGCGGAAGCACAGATACGCAGTATTTT	CASSRRTSGSTDTQYF
TRBV9	14	NA	TRBJ1-5	NA	TGTGCCAGCAGCGTAGGGGGGGACTCAACGCCCCAGCATTTT	CASSVGGDSTPQHF
TRBV6-5	13	NA	TRBJ2-1	NA	TGTGCCAGCAGTAACCAGGCTTACAATGAGCAGTTCTTC	CASSNQAYNEQFF
TRBV4-3	15	NA	TRBJ2-7	once	TGCGCCAGCAGCCCCGGGACGGAATTCTCCTACGAGCAGTACTTC	CASSPGTEFSYEQYF
TRBV6-4	13	TRBD1	TRBJ1-2	few	TGTGCCAGCAGTCAGGGGGCTCGCTGGGGCTACACCTTC	CASSQGARWGYTF
TRBV6-1	18	NA	TRBJ1-3	once	TGTGCCAGCAGTGAAGCGATGAAGTATTGGGGGGCTGGAAACACCATATATTTT	CASSEAMKYWGAGNTIYF
TRBV18	14	NA	TRBJ2-7	once	TGTGCCAGCTCACCAGTCGGGGGTTCCTACGAGCAGTACTTC	CASSPVGGSYEQYF
TRBV18	14	NA	TRBJ1-1	NA	TGTGCCAGCTCTCCCGGGGCAGGGAGGACTGAAGCTTTCTTT	CASSPGAGRTEAFF
TRBV28	14	NA	TRBJ1-2	NA	TGTGCCAGCAGGGCGGCGGGGACTAACTATGGCTACACCTTC	CASRAAGTNYGYTF